The 20 T cell receptor beta chains presented below share a single source sample, sequenced in a study of T cell changes during pregnancy in multiple sclerosis. Here immunoSEQ multiplex PCR was the method, and the copy in TCRdb shows in-frame clones only, minus some. The table lists tens of thousands of clones, roughly nine tenths of them singletons, with 9.5% in the top ten. The specimen was peripheral blood, collected after pregnancy. These receptors were collected from a female donor in good health, enrolled as a control in a pregnancy study.

In DNA form, the CDR3 reads TGTGCCAGCAGGGTACAGGGCTCAGGGCAGCCCCAGCATTTT. Amino acid sequence: CASRVQGSGQPQHF. The chain combines TRBV28 with TRBJ1-5; maybe TRBD1 (6 bases). Trimming pared 6 bases from V and 7 bases from J, leaving 16 bases between. CDR1 and CDR2 (germline): MDHEN, SYDVKM. This CDR3 region has 14 residues. Full variable domain (missing parts from reference TRBV28 and TRBJ1-5): DVKVTQSSRYLVKRTGEKVFLECVQDMDHENMFWYRQDPGLGLRLIYFSYDVKMKEKGDIPEGYSVSREKKERFSLILESASTNQTSMYLCASRVQGSGQPQHFGDGTRLSIL.

This clone has a handful of counts. For the CDR3, the DNA is TGTGCCAGCAGTTACACTAGCGGGGGGGCAGATACGCAGTATTTT. Translation gives CASSYTSGGADTQYF. V usage is TRBV6-5 and J usage is TRBJ2-3, with 13 bases that match TRBD2. This CDR3 has 15 amino acids. Germline CDR1 MNHEY, CDR2 SVGAGI. V lost 2 bases and J lost 4; bases outside the gene matches: 0.

The chain uses TRBV5-1 and TRBJ2-1; TRBD2 matches at 8 bases. V lost 0 bases to trimming and J lost 10 bases; unmatched junction nucleotides: 12. This CDR3 spans 16 amino acids. Germline V gene lookup returns CDR1 SGHRS and CDR2 YFSETQ. CDR3 DNA sequence: TGCGCCAGCAGCTTGGTGGCGCGGGAGGCCCTCGGGGAGCAGTTCTTC. Protein product: CASSLVAREALGEQFF.

V and J are TRBV19 and TRBJ2-7; tentative D call: TRBD2 (6 bases). The CDR3 is 14 amino acids. Looked up from germline, CDR1 is LNHDA and CDR2 is SQIVND (reference sequence). V was cut by 2 bases and J by 4 bases, with 12 bases left in between. For the CDR3, the DNA is TGTGCCAGTAGTATACAAGGGGACTCTTACGAGCAGTACTTC. It codes for CASSIQGDSYEQYF.

The sample holds a few counts of this clone. The chain has TRBV5-1 and TRBJ1-1; 7 bases are shared with TRBD1. After removal of 4 bases from V and 7 bases from J, the junction contained 10 bases not matched to a gene. CDR1 and CDR2 (germline): SGHRS, YFSETQ. The CDR3 consists of 14 residues. CDR3 coding DNA: TGCGCCAGCAGCACAGAGGGCAGGGGGATTGAAGCTTTCTTT. Its protein product is CASSTEGRGIEAFF.

The CDR3 DNA reads as TGCAGTGCTATCCGTAACACTGAAGCTTTCTTT. Its protein is CSAIRNTEAFF. This chain links TRBV20-1 with TRBJ1-1; no clear D gene. The CDR3 is made up of 11 amino acids. The V end lost 4 bases, the J end lost 2 bases, and 5 bases lay between the germline ends. From germline, CDR1 is DFQATT and CDR2 SNEGSKA (reference sequence).

The V gene is TRBV5-1, the J gene TRBJ2-1; TRBD2 aligns across 10 bases. The CDR3 consists of 17 residues. Germline lookup yields CDR1 SGHRS and CDR2 YFSETQ. With V trimmed by 5 bases and J by 3 bases, 11 bases remained unmatched. This CDR3 reads CASSSSGGTIFYNEQFF. CDR3 nucleotide sequence: TGCGCCAGCAGTTCTAGCGGGGGAACCATTTTCTACAATGAGCAGTTCTTC.

The rearrangement links TRBV6-4 to TRBJ1-1; 8 nucleotides align to TRBD1. V lost 9 bases to trimming and J lost 4 bases; unmatched junction nucleotides: 7. This CDR3 has 13 residues. Germline V gene data show CDR1 as MRHNA and CDR2 as SNTAGT. DNA of the CDR3: TGTGCCAGTTTTAAGACAGGGGCCACTGAAGCTTTCTTT. Translation: CASFKTGATEAFF.

The CDR3 is CASSPQAPAGYTF. The CDR3 DNA is TGTGCCAGCAGTCCCCAGGCGCCCGCTGGCTACACCTTC. V is TRBV6-6 and J is TRBJ1-2; D gene unclear. The CDR3 sequence is 13 residues long. The germline gives CDR1 MNHNY, CDR2 SVGAGI (reference sequence). The V end lost 5 bases, the J end lost 7 bases, and 14 bases lay between the germline ends.

V is TRBV15 and J is TRBJ1-1, with 7 positions matching TRBD1. CDR1 and CDR2 (germline): LNHNV, YYDKDF (reference sequence). The V segment lost 9 bases and the J segment 4 bases; nucleotides outside the gene matches: 11. This CDR3 spans 14 amino acids. The DNA for the CDR3 is TGTGCCACAGGGGGACAGACCATGGGCACTGAAGCTTTCTTT. Translated, it gives CATGGQTMGTEAFF.

V gene TRBV19 combines with J gene TRBJ2-7; TRBD2 might be the D (6 bases). The CDR3 is 15 amino acids. Germline loops: CDR1 LNHDA, CDR2 SQIVND (reference sequence). Trimming took off 3 bases at V and 2 bases at J, with 14 bases between the two ends. The chain's CDR3 is CASSMGGQGPYEQYF. Here the CDR3 DNA reads TGTGCCAGTAGTATGGGAGGCCAGGGCCCCTACGAGCAGTACTTC.

The V gene is TRBV7-2, the J gene TRBJ2-7; D might be TRBD1 (6 bases). Germline V gene sequence: CDR1 SGHTA, CDR2 FQGNSA. Trimming removed 1 base at V and 7 bases at J, with 14 bases between. CDR3 length: 14 residues. The DNA of the CDR3 is TGTGCCAGCAGCTTAGTGACCGTCAGGGGAGAGCAGTACTTC. It is translated as CASSLVTVRGEQYF.

The chain has TRBV6-5 and TRBJ2-2; TRBD1 matches at 8 bases. Germline V gene sequence: CDR1 MNHEY, CDR2 SVGAGI. V was clipped by 6 bases and J by 1 base; unmatched bases: 4. The CDR3 is 15 residues long. The CDR3 spells CASSDRGLNTGELFF. CDR3 coding DNA: TGTGCCAGCAGCGACAGGGGCCTGAACACCGGGGAGCTGTTTTTT.

The chain combines TRBV6-1 with TRBJ2-7, with 9 bases fitting TRBD1. Trimming cost V 8 bases and J 0 bases; bases outside gene matches: 8. This CDR3 has 15 residues. In germline, CDR1 is MNHNS, CDR2 SASEGT. The CDR3: CASGSVTGGSYEQYF. The CDR3 nucleotides are TGTGCCAGCGGGAGTGTGACAGGGGGCTCCTACGAGCAGTACTTC.

The rearrangement uses TRBV12-5 and TRBJ2-2, with a possible D match to TRBD1 (5 bases). V was cut by 1 base and J by 2 bases, with 8 bases left in between. Germline V lookup: CDR1 LGHNT, CDR2 FRNRAP. The length of the CDR3 is 15 residues. This chain's CDR3 is CASGLGQTNTGELFF. CDR3 in DNA: TGTGCTAGTGGTTTGGGACAGACTAACACCGGGGAGCTGTTTTTT.

The chain has TRBV4-3 and TRBJ1-5, with TRBD1 matching 10 bases. J gave up 5 bases and V 1 base, and 2 bases lay outside the gene matches. This CDR3 is built from 15 residues. Per the germline V gene, CDR1 is LGHNA and CDR2 is YSLEER. The CDR3 reads CASSQGQGAYQPQHF. The CDR3 DNA sequence: TGCGCCAGCAGCCAAGGACAGGGGGCGTATCAGCCCCAGCATTTT.

This clone was seen only once. The chain carries TRBV6-5 and TRBJ1-1, with 7 bases aligning to TRBD1. The V gene's germline CDR1 is MNHEY and CDR2 SVGAGI. Germline trimming cut 6 bases from V and 5 bases from J; bases unmatched to any gene: 9. The CDR3 extends over 14 amino acids. The DNA of the CDR3 is TGTGCCAGCAGCATGACAGGGATGGTTACTGAAGCTTTCTTT. Amino acids: CASSMTGMVTEAFF.

The V gene is TRBV7-2, the J gene TRBJ2-7, with 14 nucleotides matching TRBD2. The CDR3 sequence is 15 residues long. J gave up 5 bases and V 5 bases, and 5 bases lay outside the gene matches. The germline gives CDR1 SGHTA, CDR2 FQGNSA. CDR3 region: CASSPRTSGRHEQYF. The CDR3 DNA reads TGTGCCAGCAGCCCCAGGACTAGCGGGAGGCACGAGCAGTACTTC.

For the CDR3, the DNA is TGTGCCAGCGGGACAGGTTTAGTAGCTAATGAAAAACTGTTTTTT. This translates into CASGTGLVANEKLFF. This chain connects TRBV9 to TRBJ1-4; 8 bases are shared with TRBD1. The CDR3 is 15 residues long. The trim removed 7 bases at V and 3 bases at J, leaving 8 bases unmatched. Germline values: CDR1 SGDLS, CDR2 YYNGEE.

CDR3 region: CASSQVLAGNNEQFF. The CDR3 nucleotides read TGCGCCAGCAGCCAAGTCCTAGCGGGGAACAATGAGCAGTTCTTC. V usage is TRBV4-1 and J usage is TRBJ2-1; 9 bases match TRBD2. V lost 1 base and J lost 5; bases outside the gene matches: 3. CDR3 length: 15 residues. Per the germline V gene, CDR1 is MGHRA and CDR2 is YSYEKL.